This TCR beta chain was recovered during a study of technical replicates of blood from a handful of donors. J was trimmed by 1 base and V by 4 bases; bases with no gene match: 10. Germline V lookup: CDR1 LGHNA, CDR2 YNFKEQ. This CDR3 contains 17 residues. Method: immunoSEQ multiplex PCR; TCRdb's copy keeps in-frame clones and lacks some. The sample gives approximately 80,000 clones, 91% of which show up once; less than 0.3% is in the top ten. This clonotype was obtained from a human donor in good health. The V gene is TRBV4-2, the J gene TRBJ2-3, with 8 bases matching TRBD1. The sequencing input was T cells isolated from PBMCs. The CDR3 bases are TGTGCCAGCAGCCGAGTAGAGACAGGGGCAGGCACAGATACGCAGTATTTT. This codes for CASSRVETGAGTDTQYF.